This T cell receptor (beta chain) was sequenced in a study of Graves' ophthalmopathy and Graves' hyperthyroidism. About this clonotype: One base away lies a much larger clone, so this may be a sequencing read error.

Reliance was placed on clinical symptoms, serum thyroxine, TRAb, thyroid ultrasound and orbital computed tomography for diagnosis. The germline gives CDR1 MNHNS, CDR2 SASEGT. This CDR3 contains 12 residues. V gave up 1 base and J gave up 6 bases, with 4 bases separating them. RNA transcripts were the template, and TCR beta CDR3 regions were amplified from them. First-round RT-PCR with HTBI primers preceded a second-round multiplex PCR. TCRdb re-analysed the multiplex PCR reads in MiXCR, keeping a single row per CDR3 protein. The data contain about 640,000 distinct CDR3 sequences, about two fifths of them singletons.

Sequencing was performed on peripheral blood. This chain uses TRBV6-1 with TRBJ1-5; D is unclear. The clonotype was recovered from an adult man with Graves' ophthalmopathy. The CDR3 bases are TGTGCCAGCAGTGAAGGGACTCAGCCCCAGCATTTT. Translated, it gives CASSEGTQPQHF.